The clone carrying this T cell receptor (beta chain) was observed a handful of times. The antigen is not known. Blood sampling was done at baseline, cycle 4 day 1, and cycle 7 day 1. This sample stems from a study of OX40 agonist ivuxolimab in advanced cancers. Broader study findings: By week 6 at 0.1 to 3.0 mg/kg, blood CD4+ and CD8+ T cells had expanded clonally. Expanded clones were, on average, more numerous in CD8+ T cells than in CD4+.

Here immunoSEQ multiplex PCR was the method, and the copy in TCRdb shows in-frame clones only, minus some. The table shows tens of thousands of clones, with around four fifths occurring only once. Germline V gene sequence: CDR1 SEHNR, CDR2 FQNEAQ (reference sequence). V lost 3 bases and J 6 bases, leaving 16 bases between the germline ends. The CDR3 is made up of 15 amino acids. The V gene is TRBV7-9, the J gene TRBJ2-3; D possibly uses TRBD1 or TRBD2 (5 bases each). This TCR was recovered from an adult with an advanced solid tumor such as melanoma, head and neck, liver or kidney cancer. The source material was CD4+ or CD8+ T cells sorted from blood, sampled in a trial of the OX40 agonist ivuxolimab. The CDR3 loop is CASSFTRDPGDTQYF. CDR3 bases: TGTGCCAGCAGCTTTACCCGGGACCCAGGGGATACGCAGTATTTT.